The text below deals with one T cell receptor beta chain. The sample originates from a study of shared clonotypes between healthy human individuals. V was trimmed by 6 bases and J by 6 bases, leaving 20 bases between them. Germline V gives CDR1 MDHEN, CDR2 SYDVKM. The CDR3 is 16 amino acids. Splitting of each subset's genomic DNA was done evenly across several immunoSEQ plates. The table came from immunoSEQ multiplex PCR; TCRdb's copy has only in-frame clones and leaves some out. The table has about 1 million clones, roughly 70% seen once. Each donor was a Caucasian adult residing in Nashville, Tennessee.

This sequence originates from a young man in good health. Sequencing was done on a sample of memory CD4+ T cells sorted from blood. Subset given: CD45RA-negative fraction. The J gene is TRBJ2-2, the V gene TRBV28, with D perhaps given as TRBD1 or TRBD2 (5 bases each). CDR3 loop: CASSIYWGSVSGELFF. The CDR3 DNA sequence: TGTGCCAGCAGCATATATTGGGGGTCCGTGTCCGGGGAGCTGTTTTTT.